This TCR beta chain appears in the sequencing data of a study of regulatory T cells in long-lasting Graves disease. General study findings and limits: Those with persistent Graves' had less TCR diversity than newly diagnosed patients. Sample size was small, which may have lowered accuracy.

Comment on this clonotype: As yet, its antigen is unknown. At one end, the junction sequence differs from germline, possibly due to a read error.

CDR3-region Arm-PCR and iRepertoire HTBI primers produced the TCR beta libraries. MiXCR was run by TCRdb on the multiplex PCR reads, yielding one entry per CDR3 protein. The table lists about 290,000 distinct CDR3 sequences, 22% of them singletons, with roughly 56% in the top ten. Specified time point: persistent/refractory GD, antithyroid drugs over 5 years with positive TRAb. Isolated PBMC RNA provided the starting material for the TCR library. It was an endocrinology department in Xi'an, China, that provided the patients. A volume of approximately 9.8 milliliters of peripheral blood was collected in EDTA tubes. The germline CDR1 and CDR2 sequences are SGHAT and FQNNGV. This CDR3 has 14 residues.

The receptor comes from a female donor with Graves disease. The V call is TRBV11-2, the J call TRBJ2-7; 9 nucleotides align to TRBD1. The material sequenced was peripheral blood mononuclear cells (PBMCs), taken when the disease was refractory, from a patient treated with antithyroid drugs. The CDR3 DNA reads TGTGCCAGCAGCTTGGAGGGGGCGACAGGGGGACCGGTCTTC. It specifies CASSLEGATGGPVF. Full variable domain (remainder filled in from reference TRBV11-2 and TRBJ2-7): EAGVAQSPRYKIIEKRQSVAFWCNPISGHATLYWYQQILGQGPKLLIQFQNNGVVDDSQLPKDRFSAERLKGVDSTLKIQPAKLEDSAVYLCASSLEGATGGPVFGPGTRLTVT.